A selection of T cell receptor beta chains follows, all from one sample in a study of cytotoxic CD8 clonotypes in ibrutinib-treated CLL. The assay was immunoSEQ multiplex PCR, and TCRdb's table has in-frame clones only and misses some. The data show about 80,000 clones, about 76% seen once. The specimen was PBMCs, collected after 12 months of ibrutinib treatment. These receptor sequences come from a human donor with chronic lymphocytic leukemia. The CDR3 runs from the conserved cysteine through the conserved F or W. The order of the fields is D gene, clone size, V gene, J gene, CDR3 protein, CDR3 DNA. The D gene is left open where the match is weak. Rows give clone size only sometimes, using once, few, many, or a class for an expanded clone.

D: .; size: .; V: TRBV10-3; J: TRBJ2-5; CDR3: CAISEAQGRETQYF; DNA: TGTGCCATCAGTGAGGCACAGGGGAGGGAGACCCAGTACTTC
D: TRBD1; size: .; V: TRBV10-3; J: TRBJ2-7; CDR3: CAISEASRGLLQYF; DNA: TGTGCCATCAGTGAAGCCTCCAGGGGGCTGCTGCAGTACTTC
D: .; size: .; V: TRBV28; J: TRBJ1-2; CDR3: CASSGGPLYGYTF; DNA: TGTGCCAGCAGTGGGGGACCGCTCTATGGCTACACCTTC
D: .; size: few; V: TRBV13; J: TRBJ1-1; CDR3: CASSFPTENTEAFF; DNA: TGTGCCAGCAGCTTCCCGACGGAGAACACTGAAGCTTTCTTT
D: .; size: .; V: TRBV7-2; J: TRBJ1-2; CDR3: CASSLAPSDYGYTF; DNA: TGTGCCAGCAGCTTAGCGCCTTCCGACTATGGCTACACCTTC
D: .; size: .; V: TRBV27; J: TRBJ1-5; CDR3: CASRRGDSNQPQHF; DNA: TGTGCCAGCAGGCGGGGGGATAGCAATCAGCCCCAGCATTTT
D: .; size: .; V: TRBV7-3; J: TRBJ2-3; CDR3: CASSLSVGATDTQYF; DNA: TGTGCCAGCAGCTTATCGGTGGGAGCCACAGATACGCAGTATTTT
D: .; size: few; V: TRBV18; J: TRBJ1-4; CDR3: CASSPGPAEKLFF; DNA: TGTGCCAGCTCACCTGGGCCAGCCGAAAAACTGTTTTTT
D: .; size: .; V: TRBV28; J: TRBJ1-5; CDR3: CASNQERGRNQPQHF; DNA: TGTGCCAGCAACCAGGAAAGGGGACGCAATCAGCCCCAGCATTTT
D: .; size: .; V: TRBV4-2; J: TRBJ2-7; CDR3: CASSQDRPYEQYF; DNA: TGTGCCAGCAGCCAAGATAGGCCCTACGAGCAGTACTTC
D: .; size: .; V: TRBV6-6; J: TRBJ2-1; CDR3: CASSYPFRAAIEQFF; DNA: TGTGCCAGCAGCTACCCGTTTAGGGCAGCTATTGAGCAGTTCTTC
D: TRBD1; size: .; V: TRBV7-9; J: TRBJ2-2; CDR3: CASSVRGRGPGELFF; DNA: TGTGCCAGCAGCGTCAGGGGGCGGGGTCCCGGGGAGCTGTTTTTT
D: .; size: .; V: TRBV28; J: TRBJ1-2; CDR3: CASKATNYGYTF; DNA: TGTGCCAGCAAGGCCACGAACTATGGCTACACCTTC
D: .; size: .; V: TRBV12-5; J: TRBJ1-3; CDR3: CASGLAGGTNSGNTIYF; DNA: TGTGCTAGTGGTTTGGCGGGGGGCACGAACTCTGGAAACACCATATATTTT
D: .; size: few; V: TRBV18; J: TRBJ1-1; CDR3: CASSPGNTEAFF; DNA: TGTGCCAGCTCACCGGGGAACACTGAAGCTTTCTTT
D: .; size: .; V: TRBV5-1; J: TRBJ1-1; CDR3: CASSLVRGEAFF; DNA: TGCGCCAGCAGCTTGGTTCGAGGGGAAGCTTTCTTT
D: TRBD2; size: few; V: TRBV11-2; J: TRBJ2-7; CDR3: CASSFPSGSYEQYF; DNA: TGTGCCAGCAGCTTTCCTAGCGGGAGCTACGAGCAGTACTTC
D: TRBD2; size: .; V: TRBV2; J: TRBJ2-1; CDR3: CASSEQLAGGANEQFF; DNA: TGTGCCAGCAGTGAACAACTAGCGGGGGGGGCCAATGAGCAGTTCTTC
D: .; size: .; V: TRBV7-9; J: TRBJ2-7; CDR3: CASSLALRGEQYF; DNA: TGTGCCAGCAGCTTAGCGCTTAGGGGCGAGCAGTACTTC
D: .; size: .; V: TRBV28; J: TRBJ1-1; CDR3: CASTRAWGPNTEAFF; DNA: TGTGCCAGCACCCGGGCGTGGGGCCCGAACACTGAAGCTTTCTTT